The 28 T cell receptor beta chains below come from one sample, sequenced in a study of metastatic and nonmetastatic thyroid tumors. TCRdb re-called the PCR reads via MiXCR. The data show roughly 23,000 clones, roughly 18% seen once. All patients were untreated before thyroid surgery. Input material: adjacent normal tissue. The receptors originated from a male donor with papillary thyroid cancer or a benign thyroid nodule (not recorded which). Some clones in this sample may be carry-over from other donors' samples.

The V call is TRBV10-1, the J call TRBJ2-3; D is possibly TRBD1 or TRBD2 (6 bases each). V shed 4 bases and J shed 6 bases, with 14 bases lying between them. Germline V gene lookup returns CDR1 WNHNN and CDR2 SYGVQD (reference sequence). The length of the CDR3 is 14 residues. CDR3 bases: TGCGCCAGCAGTGGTCTCCGGGGGCAGGATACGCAGTATTTT. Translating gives CASSGLRGQDTQYF.

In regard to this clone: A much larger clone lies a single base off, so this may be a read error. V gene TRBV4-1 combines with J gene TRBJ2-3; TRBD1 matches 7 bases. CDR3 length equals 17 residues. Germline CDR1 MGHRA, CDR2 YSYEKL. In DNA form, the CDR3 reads TGCGCCAACAGCCAAGTTCCTGGACAGGACGACACAGATACGCAGTATTTT. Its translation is CANSQVPGQDDTDTQYF.

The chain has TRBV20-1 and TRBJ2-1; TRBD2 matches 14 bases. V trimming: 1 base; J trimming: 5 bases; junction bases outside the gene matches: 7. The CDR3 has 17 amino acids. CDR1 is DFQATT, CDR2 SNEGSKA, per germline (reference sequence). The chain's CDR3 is CSARVGLAGGHDNEQFF. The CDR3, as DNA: TGCAGTGCTAGAGTTGGACTAGCGGGGGGCCACGACAATGAGCAGTTCTTC.

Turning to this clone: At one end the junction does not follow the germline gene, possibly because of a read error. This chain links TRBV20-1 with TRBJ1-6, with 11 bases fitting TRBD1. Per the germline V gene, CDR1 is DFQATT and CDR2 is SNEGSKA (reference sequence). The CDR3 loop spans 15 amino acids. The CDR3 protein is CSDLDRGLPNSPLNF. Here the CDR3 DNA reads TGCAGTGACCTGGACAGGGGGCTCCCGAATTCACCCCTCAACTTT.

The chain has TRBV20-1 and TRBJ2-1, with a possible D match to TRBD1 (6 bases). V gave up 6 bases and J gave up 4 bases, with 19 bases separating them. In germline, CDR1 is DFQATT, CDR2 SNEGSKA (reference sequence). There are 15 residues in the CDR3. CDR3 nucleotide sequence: TGCAGTGCGGCACAAAACGGAGGACAGTACAATGAGCAGTTCTTC. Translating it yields CSAAQNGGQYNEQFF.

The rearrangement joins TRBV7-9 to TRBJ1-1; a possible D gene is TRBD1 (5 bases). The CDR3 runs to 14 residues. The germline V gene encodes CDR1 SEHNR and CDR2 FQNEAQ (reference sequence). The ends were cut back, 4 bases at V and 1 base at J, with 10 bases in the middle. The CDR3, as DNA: TGTGCCAGCAGCTCGGGGGTGGGGAACACTGAAGCTTTCTTT. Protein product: CASSSGVGNTEAFF.

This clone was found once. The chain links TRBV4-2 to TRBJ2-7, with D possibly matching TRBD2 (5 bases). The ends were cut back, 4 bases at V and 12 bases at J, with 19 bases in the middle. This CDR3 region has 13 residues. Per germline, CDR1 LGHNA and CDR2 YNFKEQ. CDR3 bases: TGTGCCAGCAGCCCTGGGCGGGCGTCCGACTTGTACTTC. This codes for CASSPGRASDLYF.

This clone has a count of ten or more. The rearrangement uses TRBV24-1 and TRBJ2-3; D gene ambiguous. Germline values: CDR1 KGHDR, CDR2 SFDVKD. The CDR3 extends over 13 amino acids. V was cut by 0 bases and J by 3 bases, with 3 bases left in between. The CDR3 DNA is TGTGCCACCAGTGATTTGGTGACAGATACGCAGTATTTT. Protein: CATSDLVTDTQYF.

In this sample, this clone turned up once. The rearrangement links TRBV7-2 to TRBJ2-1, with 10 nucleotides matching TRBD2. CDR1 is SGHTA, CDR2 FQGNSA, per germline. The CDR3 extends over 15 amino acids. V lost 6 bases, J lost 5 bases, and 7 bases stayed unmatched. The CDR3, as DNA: TGTGCCAGCAGGTCAGCGGGAGGGCCGGACAATGAGCAGTTCTTC. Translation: CASRSAGGPDNEQFF.

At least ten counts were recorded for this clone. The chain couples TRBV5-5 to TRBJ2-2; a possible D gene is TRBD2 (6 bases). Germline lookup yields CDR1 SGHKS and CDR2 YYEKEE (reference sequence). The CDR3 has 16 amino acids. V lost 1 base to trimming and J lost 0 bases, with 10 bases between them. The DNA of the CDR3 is TGTGCCAGCAGCTTGCGCGGGGACGCGAACACCGGGGAGCTGTTTTTT. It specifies CASSLRGDANTGELFF.

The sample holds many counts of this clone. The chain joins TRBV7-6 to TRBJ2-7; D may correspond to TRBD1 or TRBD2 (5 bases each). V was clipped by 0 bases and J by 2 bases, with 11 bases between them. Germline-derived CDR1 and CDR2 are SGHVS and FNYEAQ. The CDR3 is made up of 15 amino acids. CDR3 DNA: TGTGCCAGCAGCTTAGCCAGACAGCGGACCTACGAGCAGTACGTC. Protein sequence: CASSLARQRTYEQYV.

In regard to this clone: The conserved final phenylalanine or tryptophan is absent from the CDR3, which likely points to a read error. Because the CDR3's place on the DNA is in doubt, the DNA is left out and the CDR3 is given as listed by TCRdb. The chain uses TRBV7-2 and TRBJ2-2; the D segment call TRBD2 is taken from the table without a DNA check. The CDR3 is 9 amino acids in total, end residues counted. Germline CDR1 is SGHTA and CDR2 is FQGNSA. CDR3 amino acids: CASSTGPSG.

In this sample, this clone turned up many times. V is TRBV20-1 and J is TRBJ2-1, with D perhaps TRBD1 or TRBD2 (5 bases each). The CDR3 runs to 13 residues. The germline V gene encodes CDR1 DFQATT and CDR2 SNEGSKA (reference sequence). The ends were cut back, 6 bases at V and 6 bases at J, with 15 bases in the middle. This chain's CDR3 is CSAQISGGNEQFF. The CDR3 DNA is TGCAGTGCCCAGATTTCTGGGGGCAATGAGCAGTTCTTC.

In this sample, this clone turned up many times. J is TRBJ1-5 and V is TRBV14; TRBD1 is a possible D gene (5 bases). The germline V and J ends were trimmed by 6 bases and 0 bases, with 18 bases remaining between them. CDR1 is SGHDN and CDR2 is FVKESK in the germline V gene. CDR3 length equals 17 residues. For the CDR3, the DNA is TGTGCCAGCAGTACATGCAGGAGGGGAAATAGCAATCAGCCCCAGCATTTT. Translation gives CASSTCRRGNSNQPQHF.

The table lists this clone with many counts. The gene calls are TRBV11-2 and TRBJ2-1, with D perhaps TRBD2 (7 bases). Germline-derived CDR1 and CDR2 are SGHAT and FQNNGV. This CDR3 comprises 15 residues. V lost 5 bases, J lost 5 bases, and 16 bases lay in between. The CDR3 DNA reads TGTGCCAGCAGCCCTCACAGGGAGGGCAACAATGAGCAGTTCTTC. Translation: CASSPHREGNNEQFF.

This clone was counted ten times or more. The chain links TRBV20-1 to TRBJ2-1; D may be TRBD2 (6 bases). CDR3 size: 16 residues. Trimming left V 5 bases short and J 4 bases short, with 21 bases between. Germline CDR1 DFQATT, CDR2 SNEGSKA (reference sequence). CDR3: CSAPDWRDGEYNEQFF. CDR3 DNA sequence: TGCAGTGCTCCCGACTGGCGGGACGGGGAATACAATGAGCAGTTCTTC.

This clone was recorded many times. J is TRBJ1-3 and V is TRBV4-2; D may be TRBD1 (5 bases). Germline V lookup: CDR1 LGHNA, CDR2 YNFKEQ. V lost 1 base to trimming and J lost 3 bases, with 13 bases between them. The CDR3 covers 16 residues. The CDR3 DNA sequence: TGTGCCAGCAGCCAAGGCGATGGGGGGAATGGAAACACCATATATTTT. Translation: CASSQGDGGNGNTIYF.

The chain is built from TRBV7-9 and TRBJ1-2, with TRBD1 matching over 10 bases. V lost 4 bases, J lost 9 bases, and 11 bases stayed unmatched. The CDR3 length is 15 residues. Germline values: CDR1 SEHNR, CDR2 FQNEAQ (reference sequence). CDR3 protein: CASSSTPDRGDCYTF. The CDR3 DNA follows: TGTGCCAGCAGCTCAACCCCGGACAGGGGGGATTGCTACACCTTC. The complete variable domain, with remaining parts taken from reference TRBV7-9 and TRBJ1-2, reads DTGVSQNPRHKITKRGQNVTFRCDPISEHNRLYWYRQTLGQGPEFLTYFQNEAQLEKSRLLSDRFSAERPKGSFSTLEIQRTEQGDSAMYLCASSSTPDRGDCYTFGSGTRLTVV.

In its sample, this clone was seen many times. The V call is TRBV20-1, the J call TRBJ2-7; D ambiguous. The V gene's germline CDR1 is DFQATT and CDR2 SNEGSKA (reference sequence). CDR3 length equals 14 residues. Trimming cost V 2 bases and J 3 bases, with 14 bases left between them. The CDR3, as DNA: TGCAGTGCTAGACGGCCGACGGAGTACTACGAGCAGTACGTC. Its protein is CSARRPTEYYEQYV.

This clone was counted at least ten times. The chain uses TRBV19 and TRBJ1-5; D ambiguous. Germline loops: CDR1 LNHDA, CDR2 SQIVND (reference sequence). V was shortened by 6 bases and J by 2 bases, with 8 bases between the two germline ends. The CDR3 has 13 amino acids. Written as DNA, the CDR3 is TGTGCCAGTAGCCCCCAAGGCAATCAGCCCCAGCATTTT. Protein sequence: CASSPQGNQPQHF.

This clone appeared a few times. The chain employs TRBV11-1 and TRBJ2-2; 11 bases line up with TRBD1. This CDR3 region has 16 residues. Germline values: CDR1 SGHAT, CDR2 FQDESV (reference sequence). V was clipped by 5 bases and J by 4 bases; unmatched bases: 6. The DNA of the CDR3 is TGTGCCAGCAGCCGGGACGGGACAGGGGGCACCGGGGAGCTGTTTTTT. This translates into CASSRDGTGGTGELFF.

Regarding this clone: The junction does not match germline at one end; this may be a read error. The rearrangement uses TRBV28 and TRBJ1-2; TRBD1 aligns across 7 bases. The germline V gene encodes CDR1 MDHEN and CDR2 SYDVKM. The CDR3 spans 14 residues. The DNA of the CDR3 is TGTGCCAGCAGTTCCCAACCCAGGGGGTATAGCTACACATTC. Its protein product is CASSSQPRGYSYTF.

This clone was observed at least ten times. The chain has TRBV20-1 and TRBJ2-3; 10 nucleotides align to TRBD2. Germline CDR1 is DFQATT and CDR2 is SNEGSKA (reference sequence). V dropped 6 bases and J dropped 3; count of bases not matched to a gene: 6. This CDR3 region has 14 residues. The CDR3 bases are TGCAGTGCAGACAGCGGGAGGGTGACAGATACGCAGTATTTT. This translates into CSADSGRVTDTQYF.

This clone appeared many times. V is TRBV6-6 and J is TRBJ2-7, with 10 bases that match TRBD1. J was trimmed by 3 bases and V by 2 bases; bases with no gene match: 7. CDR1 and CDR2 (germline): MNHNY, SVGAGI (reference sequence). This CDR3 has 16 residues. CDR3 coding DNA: TGTGCCAGCAGTTACCGGGGGGGGACAGGGGACTACGAGCAGTACTTC. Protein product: CASSYRGGTGDYEQYF.

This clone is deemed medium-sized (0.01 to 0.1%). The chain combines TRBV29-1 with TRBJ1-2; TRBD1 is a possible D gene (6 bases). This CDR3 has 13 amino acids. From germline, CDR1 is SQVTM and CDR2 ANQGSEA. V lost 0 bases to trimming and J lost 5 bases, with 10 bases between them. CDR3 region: CSVEEQGGYGYTF. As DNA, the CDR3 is TGCAGCGTTGAAGAACAGGGAGGGTATGGCTACACCTTC.

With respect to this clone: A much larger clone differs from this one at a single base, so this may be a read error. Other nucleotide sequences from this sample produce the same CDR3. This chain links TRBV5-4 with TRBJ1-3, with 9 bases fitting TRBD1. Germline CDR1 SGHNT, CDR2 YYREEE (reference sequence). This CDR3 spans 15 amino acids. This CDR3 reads CASSGQGITGNTIYF. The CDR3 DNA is TGTGCCAGCAGCGGACAGGGGATTACTGGGAACACCATATATTTT. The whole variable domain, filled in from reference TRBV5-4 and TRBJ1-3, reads ETGVTQSPTHLIKTRGQQVTLRCSSQSGHNTVSWYQQALGQGPQFIFQYYREEENGRGNFPPRFSGLQFPNYSSELNVNALELDDSALYLCASSGQGITGNTIYFGEGSWLTVV.

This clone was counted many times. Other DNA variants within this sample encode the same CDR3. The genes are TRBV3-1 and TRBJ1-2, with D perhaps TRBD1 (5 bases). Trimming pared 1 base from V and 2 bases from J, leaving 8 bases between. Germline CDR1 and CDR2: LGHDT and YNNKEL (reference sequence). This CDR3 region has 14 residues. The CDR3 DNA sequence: TGTGCCAGCAGCCAAGCAGCAGGGAACTATGGCTACACCTTC. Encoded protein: CASSQAAGNYGYTF.

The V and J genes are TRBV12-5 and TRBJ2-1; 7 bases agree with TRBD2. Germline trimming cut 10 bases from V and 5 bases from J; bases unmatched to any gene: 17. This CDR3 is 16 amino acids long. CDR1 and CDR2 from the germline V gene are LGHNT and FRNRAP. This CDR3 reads CAIVTTNGRPHNEQFF. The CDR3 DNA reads TGTGCTATTGTAACAACTAACGGGAGGCCCCACAATGAGCAGTTCTTC.